One and the same sample provided the 4 T cell receptor beta chains below, sequenced in a study of CD8+ T cells in alopecia areata. Sequencing templates came from extracted RNA that was reverse transcribed into cDNA. The protocol was immunoSEQ multiplex PCR, while the TCRdb copy is restricted to in-frame clones and leaves out a portion. The sample consists of about 180,000 clones, about 66% of them appearing once. Material: CD8+ T cells sorted from blood, obtained at week 0. These receptors originate from a human donor with alopecia areata.

Only one count was recorded for this clone. The CDR3 DNA reads as TGTGCCAGCAGCTCAACAGGGTCCTATGGCTACACCTTC. It is translated as CASSSTGSYGYTF. The chain links TRBV7-9 to TRBJ1-2; D is perhaps TRBD1 (6 bases). Trimming removed 4 bases at V and 4 bases at J, with 10 bases between. The CDR3 loop spans 13 amino acids. Germline V CDR1 and CDR2: SEHNR, FQNEAQ (reference sequence).

The rearrangement links TRBV25-1 to TRBJ1-5; D remains unclear. Per the germline V gene, CDR1 is MGHDK and CDR2 is SYGVNS. V gave up 3 bases and J gave up 5 bases, with 11 bases separating them. This CDR3 has 14 residues. CDR3 coding DNA: TGTGCCAGCAGTGATCGGGCGGGTTATCAGCCCCAGCATTTT. This translates into CASSDRAGYQPQHF.

This rearrangement joins TRBV27 to TRBJ1-2, with D possibly matching TRBD1 (6 bases). CDR3 length: 13 residues. Per germline, CDR1 MNHEY and CDR2 SMNVEV (reference sequence). V lost 6 bases, J lost 3 bases, and 11 bases lay in between. The CDR3 protein is CASSSHRDYGYTF. CDR3 in DNA: TGTGCCAGCAGCTCCCACAGGGACTATGGCTACACCTTC.

J is TRBJ2-2 and V is TRBV6-5; D tentatively fits TRBD1 or TRBD2 (5 bases each). This CDR3 is 13 amino acids long. Germline-derived CDR1 and CDR2 are MNHEY and SVGAGI. Trimming left V 3 bases short and J 7 bases short, with 9 bases between. DNA of the CDR3: TGTGCCAGCAGTTATTCGAGGGGCGGGGAGCTGTTTTTT. Protein: CASSYSRGGELFF.